Presented here are 18 T cell receptor beta chains from one specimen sequenced in a study of blood T cell repertoires in COVID-19. This table comes from immunoSEQ multiplex PCR, and its TCRdb copy is limited to in-frame clones, with some not included. The sample consists of approximately 180,000 clones, roughly 87% of them appearing once. The specimen sequenced was peripheral blood. The receptors originated from a woman aged 50 to 60 with acute or convalescent COVID-19.

The V gene is TRBV9, the J gene TRBJ2-1; D call uncertain. The V gene's germline CDR1 is SGDLS and CDR2 YYNGEE. V was trimmed by 4 bases and J by 4 bases, leaving 12 bases between them. The CDR3 is made up of 14 amino acids. The CDR3 nucleotides read TGTGCCAGCAGCCCCCTAGTGGGTTACAATGAGCAGTTCTTC. Protein: CASSPLVGYNEQFF.

The V call is TRBV19, the J call TRBJ1-2; 10 positions match TRBD1. With 7 bases clipped from V and 4 bases from J, the junction kept 9 bases outside the gene matches. The CDR3 totals 15 residues. Germline V lookup: CDR1 LNHDA, CDR2 SQIVND (reference sequence). CDR3 in DNA: TGTGCCAGTAATGACGACAGGGGGCGCGTCTATGGCTACACCTTC. Translation: CASNDDRGRVYGYTF.

In regard to this clone: The junction departs from the called germline gene at one end, perhaps through a read error. J is TRBJ1-2 and V is TRBV13; 7 positions match TRBD1. Germline V lookup: CDR1 PRHDT, CDR2 FYEKMQ (reference sequence). This CDR3 has 11 residues. CDR3 coding DNA: TGTGCCAGCAGCACGACAGGGAGAATAGACTTC. It yields the protein CASSTTGRIDF.

This chain joins TRBV6-2 or TRBV6-3 and TRBJ2-3; TRBD1 might be the D (5 bases). The CDR3 is 16 residues long. Per germline, CDR1 MNHEY and CDR2 SVGEGT. The ends were cut back, 6 bases at V and 4 bases at J, with 20 bases in the middle. CDR3 sequence (DNA): TGTGCCAGCAGCCAATACGGACAAACGGGTCCAGATACGCAGTATTTT. Its protein product is CASSQYGQTGPDTQYF.

V gene TRBV19 combines with J gene TRBJ2-1; the D is unclear. The germline CDR1 and CDR2 sequences are LNHDA and SQIVND (reference sequence). The ends were cut back, 3 bases at V and 0 bases at J, with 9 bases in the middle. CDR3 length equals 15 residues. This CDR3 is CASSISVGSYNEQFF. CDR3 coding DNA: TGTGCCAGTAGTATTTCGGTCGGCTCCTACAATGAGCAGTTCTTC.

The chain carries TRBV3-1 (or the pseudogene TRBV3-2) and TRBJ1-2; TRBD1 matches 8 bases. The J segment lost 4 bases and the V segment lost 6 bases, leaving 7 bases of the junction unmatched. The germline CDR1 and CDR2 sequences are LGHDT and YNNKEL (reference sequence). The length of the CDR3 is 14 residues. CDR3 amino acids: CASSDKQGGYGYTF. As DNA, the CDR3 is TGTGCCAGCAGTGATAAACAGGGGGGCTATGGCTACACCTTC.

The chain combines TRBV30 with TRBJ2-2; 7 bases are shared with TRBD1. The CDR3 covers 12 residues. The junction had 1 base not matched to a gene; V was cut back by 4 bases and J by 5 bases. The germline V gene has CDR1 GTSNPN and CDR2 SVGIG (reference sequence). The CDR3 here is CAWTGGTGELFF. In DNA, the CDR3 is TGTGCCTGGACAGGGGGAACCGGGGAGCTGTTTTTT.

The chain employs TRBV5-6 and TRBJ2-3; D unresolved. Trimming pared 1 base from V and 2 bases from J, leaving 11 bases between. CDR3 length: 15 amino acids. The V gene's germline CDR1 is SGHDT and CDR2 YYEEEE. The CDR3 bases are TGTGCCAGCAGCTTGCCAACAGACCTCACAGATACGCAGTATTTT. This translates into CASSLPTDLTDTQYF.

The chain has TRBV10-3 and TRBJ1-3; D may be TRBD1 (5 bases). Germline V gives CDR1 ENHRY, CDR2 SYGVKD. This CDR3 is built from 16 residues. V lost 3 bases to trimming and J lost 2 bases, with 14 bases between them. In DNA, the CDR3 is TGTGCCATCAGTGACGAAACAGGACGAACTGGAAACACCATATATTTT. As protein: CAISDETGRTGNTIYF.

The CDR3 DNA follows: TGCGCCAGCAGTGAGGACGGGACAGGTTCCTACGAGCAGTACTTC. This sequence encodes CASSEDGTGSYEQYF. The rearrangement joins TRBV10-2 to TRBJ2-7; 8 bases line up with TRBD1. The CDR3 is 15 residues long. V was pared by 2 bases and J by 1 base, with 4 bases of the junction left unmatched. Looked up from germline, CDR1 is WSHSY and CDR2 is SAAADI.

V gene TRBV2 combines with J gene TRBJ2-3, with TRBD2 matching 9 bases. The CDR3 totals 15 residues. The germline gives CDR1 SNHLY, CDR2 FYNNEI. The V and J ends lost 8 bases and 4 bases, in that order; junction bases with no gene match: 10. CDR3 in amino acids: CASVRRLAGPDTQYF. The DNA of the CDR3 is TGTGCCAGCGTTAGAAGGCTAGCGGGGCCAGATACGCAGTATTTT. The complete variable domain, with remaining parts taken from reference TRBV2 and TRBJ2-3, reads EPEVTQTPSHQVTQMGQEVILRCVPISNHLYFYWYRQILGQKVEFLVSFYNNEISEKSEIFDDQFSVERPDGSNFTLKIRSTKLEDSAMYFCASVRRLAGPDTQYFGPGTRLTVL.

Note on this clone: Other DNA sequences of this sample code for an identical CDR3. V and J are TRBV3-1 (or the pseudogene TRBV3-2) and TRBJ1-2, with D perhaps matching TRBD1 (5 bases). V was cut by 4 bases and J by 4 bases, with 10 bases left in between. Germline CDR1 and CDR2: LGHDT and YNNKEL (reference sequence). The CDR3 contains 13 residues. CDR3 protein: CASSLQGPYGYTF. CDR3 in DNA: TGTGCCAGCAGCCTTCAGGGTCCCTATGGCTACACCTTC.

By proportion, this clone is medium-sized. The DNA is left out, because the CDR3 cannot be placed on it with certainty; the CDR3 is given as TCRdb lists it. The chain is built from TRBV7-2 and TRBJ2-7; the DNA was not compared with TRBD1, the D call given in the table. Germline V gene sequence: CDR1 SGHTA, CDR2 FQGNSA. The length of the CDR3 is 14 amino acids, counting both ends. This CDR3 is CASSFQVSSGEQYF.

V is TRBV7-3 and J is TRBJ1-1; D ambiguous. V gave up 4 bases and J gave up 5 bases, with 11 bases separating them. The V gene's germline CDR1 is SGHTA and CDR2 FQGTGA. This CDR3 is built from 13 residues. The CDR3 coding sequence is TGTGCCAGCAGCTCCTTGGGCACTACTGAAGCTTTCTTT. It codes for CASSSLGTTEAFF.

This clone occurred many times. Other DNA sequences in the same sample also yield this CDR3. The chain uses TRBV7-3 and TRBJ1-1; perhaps TRBD1 as D (5 bases). The V gene lost 2 bases and the J gene lost 2 bases, with 6 bases spanning the gap. Germline V gene data show CDR1 as SGHTA and CDR2 as FQGTGA. CDR3 length equals 13 residues. The CDR3 loop reads CASSLQGNTEAFF. As DNA, the CDR3 is TGTGCCAGCAGCTTACAGGGAAACACTGAAGCTTTCTTT. The whole variable domain, filled in from reference TRBV7-3 and TRBJ1-1, reads GAGVSQTPSNKVTEKGKYVELRCDPISGHTALYWYRQSLGQGPEFLIYFQGTGAADDSGLPNDRFFAVRPEGSVSTLKIQRTERGDSAVYLCASSLQGNTEAFFGQGTRLTVV.

The V gene is TRBV2, the J gene TRBJ1-6; D is unclear. In germline, CDR1 is SNHLY, CDR2 FYNNEI. Trimming left V 5 bases short and J 10 bases short, with 6 bases between. This CDR3 region has 11 residues. CDR3 sequence reads: CASSIQSPLHF. In DNA form, the CDR3 reads TGTGCCAGCAGTATACAGTCACCCCTCCACTTT.

This chain joins TRBV18 and TRBJ2-5; no clear D gene. The V end was cut by 3 bases, the J end by 5 bases, with 13 bases between. Per the germline V gene, CDR1 is KGHSH and CDR2 is LQKENI. This CDR3 is built from 14 residues. In DNA form, the CDR3 reads TGTGCCAGCTCACCCGGAGTACCGTCGGAGACCCAGTACTTC. This translates into CASSPGVPSETQYF.

The rearrangement uses TRBV18 and TRBJ2-5, with TRBD1 as a possible D gene (5 bases). This CDR3 is 13 amino acids long. The germline CDR1 and CDR2 sequences are KGHSH and LQKENI. Trimming shortened V by 1 base and J by 4 bases, and 7 bases separated the two germline ends. CDR3 residues: CASSPRQRETQYF. CDR3 in DNA: TGTGCCAGCTCACCACGACAGAGAGAGACCCAGTACTTC.